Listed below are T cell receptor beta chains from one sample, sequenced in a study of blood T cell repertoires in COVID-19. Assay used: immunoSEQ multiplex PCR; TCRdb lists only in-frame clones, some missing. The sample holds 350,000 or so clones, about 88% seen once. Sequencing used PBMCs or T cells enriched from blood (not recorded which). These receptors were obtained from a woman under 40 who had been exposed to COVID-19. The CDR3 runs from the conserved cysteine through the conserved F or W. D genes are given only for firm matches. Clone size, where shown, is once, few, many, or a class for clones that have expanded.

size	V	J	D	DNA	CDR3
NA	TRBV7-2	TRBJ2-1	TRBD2	TGTGCCAGCAGCCCCACGGGGGGGGAGAATGAGCAGTTCTTC	CASSPTGGENEQFF
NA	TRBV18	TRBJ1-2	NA	TGTGCCAGCTCCCGCGACAGCTATGGCTACACCTTC	CASSRDSYGYTF
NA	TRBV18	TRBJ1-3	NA	TGTGCCAGCTCACTTGGACAGCCAGTCTCTGGAAACACCATATATTTT	CASSLGQPVSGNTIYF
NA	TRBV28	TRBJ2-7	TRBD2	TGTGCCAGCAGTCAAAGTCCCCTTCTAGCGGGAGTTGTCTACGAGCAGTACTTC	CASSQSPLLAGVVYEQYF
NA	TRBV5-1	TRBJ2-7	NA	TGCGCCAGCAGCTTGCAGGACAGCCCTCAATACGAGCAGTACTTC	CASSLQDSPQYEQYF
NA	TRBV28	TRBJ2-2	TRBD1	TGTGCCAGCAGCCGGACAGGGTGGGGGGAGCTGTTTTTT	CASSRTGWGELFF
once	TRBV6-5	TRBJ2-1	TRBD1	TGTGCCATCAGACAGGGCGACAGCTCCTACAATGAGCAGTTCTTC	CAIRQGDSSYNEQFF
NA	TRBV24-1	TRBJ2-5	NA	TGTGCCACCAGTGATTTTCAGGGCAGGGGTGATGGTCAAGAGACCCAGTACTTC	CATSDFQGRGDGQETQYF
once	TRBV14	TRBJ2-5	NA	TGTGCCAGCAGCCAAGATTTAATAGCCCAAGAGACCCAGTACTTC	CASSQDLIAQETQYF
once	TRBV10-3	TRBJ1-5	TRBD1	TGTGCCATCAGTGCGGACAGGGCCCCCAATCAGCCCCAGCATTTT	CAISADRAPNQPQHF
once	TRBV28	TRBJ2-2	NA	TGTGCCAGCAGTGCCGCGGCTAATCCGAACACCGGGGAGCTGTTTTTT	CASSAAANPNTGELFF
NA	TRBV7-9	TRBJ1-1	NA	TGTGCCAGCAGGCCGGCGGGGATCGGTGAAGCTTTCTTT	CASRPAGIGEAFF
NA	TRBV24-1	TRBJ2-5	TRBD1	TGTGCCACCAGTGATTTTCGGACAGGGCGAGAGACCCAGTACTTC	CATSDFRTGRETQYF
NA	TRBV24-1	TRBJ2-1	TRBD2	TGTGCCACCAGTGATTTGCCTACTAGCGGGAGTGGGAATGAGCAGTTCTTC	CATSDLPTSGSGNEQFF
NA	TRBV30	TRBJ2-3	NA	TGTGCCTGGACCGCCGGAGCCACAGATACGCAGTATTTT	CAWTAGATDTQYF
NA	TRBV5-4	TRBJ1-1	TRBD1	TGTGCCAGCAGCCAGGGACAGGGGGCAGTACCTGAAGCTTTCTTT	CASSQGQGAVPEAFF
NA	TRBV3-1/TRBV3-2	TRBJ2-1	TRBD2	TGTGCCAGCAGCCAACCCGCCGGTCTAGCGGGAGGCCTCGAGGGGCAGTTCTTC	CASSQPAGLAGGLEGQFF
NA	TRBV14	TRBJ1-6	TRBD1	TGTGCCAGCAGCCAAATCACAGGGGGAAATTCACCCCTCCACTTT	CASSQITGGNSPLHF
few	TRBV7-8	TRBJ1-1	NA	TGTGCCAGCAGCTCAGGGTTGGTGAAGTCTGAAGCTTTCTTT	CASSSGLVKSEAFF
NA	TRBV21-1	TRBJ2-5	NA	TGTGCCAGCAGCCCCCGGGGAGAGACCCAGTACTTC	CASSPRGETQYF
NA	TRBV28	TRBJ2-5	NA	TGTGCCAGCAGTTTATTTGGCAGCGATCAAGAGACCCAGTACTTC	CASSLFGSDQETQYF
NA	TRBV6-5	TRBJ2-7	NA	TGTGCCAGCAGTCGGGAGCCCCTATCCTCCTACGAGCAGTACTTC	CASSREPLSSYEQYF
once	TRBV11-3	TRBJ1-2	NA	TGTGCCAGCAGCTTAGGAGGTGGGTCCAACTATGGCTACACCTTC	CASSLGGGSNYGYTF
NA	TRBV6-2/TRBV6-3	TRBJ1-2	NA	TGTGCCAGCAGTTACTCGCTGCAGGGAAAAAACTATGGCTACACCTTC	CASSYSLQGKNYGYTF
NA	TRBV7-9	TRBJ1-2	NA	TGTGCCAGCAGGCGTAGCCCGGACACTGATGGCTACACCTTC	CASRRSPDTDGYTF
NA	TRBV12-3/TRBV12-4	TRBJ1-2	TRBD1	TGTGCCAGCAGTCGGGACAGGGTCGGCTACACCTTC	CASSRDRVGYTF
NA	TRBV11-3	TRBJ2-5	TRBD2	TGTGCCAGCAGCTTATCAGGCGGGGGGCCCCAAGAGACCCAGTACTTC	CASSLSGGGPQETQYF
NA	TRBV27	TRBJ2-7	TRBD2	TGTGCCAGCACCCCCTCGAGCGCGGGAGCTCAATCTTACGAGCAGTACTTC	CASTPSSAGAQSYEQYF
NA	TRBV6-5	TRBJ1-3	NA	TGTGCCAGCAGCCGCTCAGGAACTGGAAACACCATATATTTT	CASSRSGTGNTIYF
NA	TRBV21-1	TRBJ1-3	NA	TGTGCCAGCAGCAAGGGCCGGACAGGGACGTTGGGAAACACCATATATTTT	CASSKGRTGTLGNTIYF
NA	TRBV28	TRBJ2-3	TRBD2	TGTGCCAGCAGTCAGGATACTAGCGGTCCCGAGGGAGATACGCAGTATTTT	CASSQDTSGPEGDTQYF
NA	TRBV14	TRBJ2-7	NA	TGTGCCAGCAGCCAAGAGGACTACGGCGAGCAGTACTTC	CASSQEDYGEQYF
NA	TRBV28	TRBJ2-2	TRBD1	TGTGCCAGCAGTGTCGTGGGGACAGGGTTCCCCGGGGAGCTGTTTTTT	CASSVVGTGFPGELFF
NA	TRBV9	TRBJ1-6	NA	TGTGCCAGCAGCGTATCGGGGAGCGCTTCACCCCTCCACTTT	CASSVSGSASPLHF
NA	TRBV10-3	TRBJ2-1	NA	TGTGCCATCAGTGAGTCTGGCGGAAGTTACAATGAGCAGTTCTTC	CAISESGGSYNEQFF
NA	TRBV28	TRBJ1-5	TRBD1	TGTGCCAGCAGTTCGGGACAGTACAATCAGCCCCAGCATTTT	CASSSGQYNQPQHF
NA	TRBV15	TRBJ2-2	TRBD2	TGTGCCACCAGCAGAGATCCCCCTAGCGGGAGGAGTACCGGGGAGCTGTTTTTT	CATSRDPPSGRSTGELFF
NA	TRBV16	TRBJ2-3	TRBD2	TGTGCCAGCAGCCACCCGATGGGCGGGAGAGAGGGTACAGATACGCAGTATTTT	CASSHPMGGREGTDTQYF
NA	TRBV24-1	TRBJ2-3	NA	TGTGCCACCAGCCACAGGAGCTTCACAGATACGCAGTATTTT	CATSHRSFTDTQYF
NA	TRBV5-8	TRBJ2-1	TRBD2	TGTGCCAGCAGTTACCCGGGACTAGCGGGAGTATCTGAGCAGTTCTTC	CASSYPGLAGVSEQFF
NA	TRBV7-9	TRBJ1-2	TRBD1	TGTGCCAGCATCCGAGGGGGGACAGATGGCTACACCTTC	CASIRGGTDGYTF
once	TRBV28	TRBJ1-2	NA	TGTGCCAGCAGCGGGGAGGGATGGGATGGCTACACCTTC	CASSGEGWDGYTF
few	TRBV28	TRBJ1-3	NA	TGTGCCAGCTGCCTTGGGATCAGGGAAACCATATATTTT	CASCLGIRETIYF
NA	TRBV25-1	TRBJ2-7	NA	TGTGCCAGCAGTGATAGCAGAAGCTCCTACGAGCAGTACTTC	CASSDSRSSYEQYF
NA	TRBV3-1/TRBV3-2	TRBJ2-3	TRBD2	TGTGCCAGCAGCTACAGCGGGAGAGGGGTAGGAGATACGCAGTATTTT	CASSYSGRGVGDTQYF